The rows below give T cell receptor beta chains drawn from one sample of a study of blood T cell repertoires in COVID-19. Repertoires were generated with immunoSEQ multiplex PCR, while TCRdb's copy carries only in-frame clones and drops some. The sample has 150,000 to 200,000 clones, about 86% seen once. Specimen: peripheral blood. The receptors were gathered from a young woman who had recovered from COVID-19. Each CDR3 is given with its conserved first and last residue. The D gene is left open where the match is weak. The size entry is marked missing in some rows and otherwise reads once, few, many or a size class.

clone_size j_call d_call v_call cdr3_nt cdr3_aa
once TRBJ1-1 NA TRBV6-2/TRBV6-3 TGTGCCAGCAGTCTACAGGGTCCGGTGACTGAAGCTTTCTTT CASSLQGPVTEAFF
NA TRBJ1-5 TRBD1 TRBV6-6 TGTGCCAGCAGTTATGAGTCACAGGGGAATCAGCCCCAGCATTTT CASSYESQGNQPQHF
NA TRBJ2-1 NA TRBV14 TGTGCCAGCAGCCAAGATTGGGGAGCTGAGCAGTTCTTC CASSQDWGAEQFF
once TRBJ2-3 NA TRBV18 TGTGCCAGCTCCCCAGGGACTCAGACGCAGTATTTT CASSPGTQTQYF
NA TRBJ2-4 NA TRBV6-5 TGTGCCAGCCAGGGTAACGAAAACATTCAGTACTTC CASQGNENIQYF
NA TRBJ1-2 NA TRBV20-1 TGCAGTGCTAGTGGAGGGAACGGCTACACCTTC CSASGGNGYTF
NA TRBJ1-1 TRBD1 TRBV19 TGTGCCAGTAGTATTGGACAGGGTTACACTGAAGCTTTCTTT CASSIGQGYTEAFF
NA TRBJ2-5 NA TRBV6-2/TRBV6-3 TGTGCCAGCAGTTACTTCGGTCAAGAGACCCAGTACTTC CASSYFGQETQYF
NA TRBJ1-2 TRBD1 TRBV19 TGTGCCAGTAGTATCGGTGGACAGGGCACATATGGCTACACCTTC CASSIGGQGTYGYTF
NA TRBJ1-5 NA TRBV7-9 TGTGCCAGCAGCACAGGAACTATCAATCAGCCCCAGCATTTT CASSTGTINQPQHF
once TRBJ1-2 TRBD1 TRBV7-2 TGTGCCAGCAGCTTAGCGGGACAGGGTATCTATGGCTACACCTTC CASSLAGQGIYGYTF
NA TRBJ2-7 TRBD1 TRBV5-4 TGTGCCAGCAGCGCCTACAGGGGAACGGGTGAGCAGTACTTC CASSAYRGTGEQYF
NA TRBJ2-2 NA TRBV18 TGTGCCAGCTCACCCCTTTTGGGGGCAGACACCGGGGAGCTGTTTTTT CASSPLLGADTGELFF
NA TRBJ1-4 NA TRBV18 TGTGCCAGCTCACGTAATGGTGGTACGCCTCGCTCGGCTAATGAAAAACTGTTTTTT CASSRNGGTPRSANEKLFF
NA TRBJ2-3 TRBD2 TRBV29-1 TGCAGCGTTGAAGATCGACTAGCTGCGGCAGATACGCAGTATTTT CSVEDRLAAADTQYF
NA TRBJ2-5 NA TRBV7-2 TGTGCCAGCAGCTCGACACTGAACCAAGAGACCCAGTACTTC CASSSTLNQETQYF
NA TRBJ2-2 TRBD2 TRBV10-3 TGTGCCATCAGTGAGTCTCAGCGGGGGAACACCGGGGAGCTGTTTTTT CAISESQRGNTGELFF
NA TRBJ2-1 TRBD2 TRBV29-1 TGCAGCGCACGGACTAGCGGGAGCAATGAGCAGTTCTTC CSARTSGSNEQFF
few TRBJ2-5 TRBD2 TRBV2 TGTGCCAGCAACCTGGGACTAGCGGGGGCACGAGGGGAGACCCAGTACTTC CASNLGLAGARGETQYF
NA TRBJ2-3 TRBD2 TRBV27 TGTGCCAGCAGCCGACTAGCGGGAGGCCTCATATCTAGCACAGATACGCAGTATTTT CASSRLAGGLISSTDTQYF
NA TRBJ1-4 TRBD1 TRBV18 TGTGCCAGCTCACCCTTCGGGACAGATAATGAAAAACTGTTTTTT CASSPFGTDNEKLFF
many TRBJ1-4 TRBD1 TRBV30 TGTGCCTGGAGTGACAGGGGGCGAGTTAATGAAAAACTGTTTTTT CAWSDRGRVNEKLFF
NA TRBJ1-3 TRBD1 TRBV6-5 TGTGCCAGCAGCACACAGGGGGCGGAAGGAAACACCATATATTTT CASSTQGAEGNTIYF
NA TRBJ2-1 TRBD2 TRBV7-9 TGTGCCAGCAGCGCCACTAGCGGGGGGGCGGGGGAGCAGTTCTTC CASSATSGGAGEQFF
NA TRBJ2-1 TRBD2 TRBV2 TGTGCCAGCAGTGATTTTCGGGGGGGCTCCTACAATGAGCAGTTCTTC CASSDFRGGSYNEQFF
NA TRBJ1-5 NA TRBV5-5 TGTGCCAGCACTTTCCAGGAGGGGCCCCAGCATTTT CASTFQEGPQHF
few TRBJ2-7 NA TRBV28 TGTGCCAGCAGCCCAGGGCCCTACGAGCAGTACTTC CASSPGPYEQYF
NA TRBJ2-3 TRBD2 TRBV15 TGTGCCACCAGCAGGACCGGGACTAACACAGATACGCAGTATTTT CATSRTGTNTDTQYF
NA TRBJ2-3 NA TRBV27 TGTGCCAGCAGTCTATACCCCAACGGGAACCCAGATACGCAGTATTTT CASSLYPNGNPDTQYF
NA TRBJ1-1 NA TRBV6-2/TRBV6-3 TGTGCCAGCAGTTACTCAGGCCAGGGTTCCACTGAAGCTTTCTTT CASSYSGQGSTEAFF
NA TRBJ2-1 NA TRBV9 TGTGCCAGCAAGCCCCCAATTGAGGGCAATGAGCAGTTCTTC CASKPPIEGNEQFF
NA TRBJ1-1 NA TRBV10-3 TGTGCCATCAGTGATTATGGACAGCACACTGAAGCTTTCTTT CAISDYGQHTEAFF
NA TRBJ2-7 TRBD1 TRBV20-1 TGCAGTGCTAGTTCGATGACCCGGGACAGGGAACAGTACTTC CSASSMTRDREQYF
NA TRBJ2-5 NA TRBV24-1 TGTGCCACCAGTTTAAGGGGTGAGACCCAGTACTTC CATSLRGETQYF
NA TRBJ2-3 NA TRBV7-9 TGTGCCAGCAGCTTTCTCGGGGTAGCGACAGATACGCAGTATTTT CASSFLGVATDTQYF
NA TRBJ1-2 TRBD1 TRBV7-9 TGTGCCAGCAGCCCACAGGGGAATGGGGGCTACACCTTC CASSPQGNGGYTF
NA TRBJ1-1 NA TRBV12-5 TGTGCTAGTGTAAGGGGTTCGGCGAACACTGAAGCTTTCTTT CASVRGSANTEAFF
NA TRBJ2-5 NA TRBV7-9 TGTGCCAGCAGCTTATCAGGGATTGAGACCCAGTACTTC CASSLSGIETQYF
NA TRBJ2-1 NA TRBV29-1 TGCAGCGTGGGGGCGGGAGTGAGGTACAATGAGCAGTTCTTC CSVGAGVRYNEQFF
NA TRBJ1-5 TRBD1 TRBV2 TGTGCCAGCAGGTATGAACAGGGGGTACTCAATCAGCCCCAGCATTTT CASRYEQGVLNQPQHF
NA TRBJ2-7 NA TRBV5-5 TGTGCCAGCAGCCCCACACCCTCCTACGAGCAGTACTTC CASSPTPSYEQYF
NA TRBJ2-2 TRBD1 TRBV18 TGTGCCAGCTTCCCGAGACAGGGAACAGGGGAGCTGTTTTTT CASFPRQGTGELFF
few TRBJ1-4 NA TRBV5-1 TGCGCCAGCAGCTTGGATTACGGTTATAATGAAAAACTGTTTTTT CASSLDYGYNEKLFF
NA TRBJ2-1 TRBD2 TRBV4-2 TGTGCCAGCAGCCACCCCCCAAGGACTAGCGCCTACAATGAGCAGTTCTTC CASSHPPRTSAYNEQFF
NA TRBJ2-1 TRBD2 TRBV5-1 TGCGCCAGCAGCTTGGTTGGTAGCGGGGGGGCAAACAATGAGCAGTTCTTC CASSLVGSGGANNEQFF